This TCR beta chain was profiled in a study of T cell responses to AZD1222 COVID-19 vaccine. Study-wide results and caveats: Two doses of AZD1222 preceded a rise in Spike-specific TCR breadth and depth. Nearly half of the spike-specific TCRs reportedly recognize variant regions that carry no mutations.

Some clones are missing from TCRdb's copy, which holds only in-frame ones; the method was immunoSEQ multiplex PCR. The table shows 90,000 to 150,000 clones, with 75% to 90% occurring only once. The germline CDR1 and CDR2 sequences are MNHEY and SMNVEV (reference sequence). The CDR3 extends over 16 amino acids. Trimming pared 2 bases from V and 5 bases from J, leaving 18 bases between. In the case of this clone: Its antigen is still unknown.

This chain links TRBV27 with TRBJ2-5; possibly TRBD1 for D (5 bases). The sequence was obtained from an adult in good health. The sample in question was peripheral blood, obtained on day 0 of AZD1222 vaccination. CDR3 sequence reads: CASSLNSGRASETQYF. CDR3 nucleotides: TGTGCCAGCAGTTTAAATTCGGGCAGGGCATCCGAGACCCAGTACTTC.